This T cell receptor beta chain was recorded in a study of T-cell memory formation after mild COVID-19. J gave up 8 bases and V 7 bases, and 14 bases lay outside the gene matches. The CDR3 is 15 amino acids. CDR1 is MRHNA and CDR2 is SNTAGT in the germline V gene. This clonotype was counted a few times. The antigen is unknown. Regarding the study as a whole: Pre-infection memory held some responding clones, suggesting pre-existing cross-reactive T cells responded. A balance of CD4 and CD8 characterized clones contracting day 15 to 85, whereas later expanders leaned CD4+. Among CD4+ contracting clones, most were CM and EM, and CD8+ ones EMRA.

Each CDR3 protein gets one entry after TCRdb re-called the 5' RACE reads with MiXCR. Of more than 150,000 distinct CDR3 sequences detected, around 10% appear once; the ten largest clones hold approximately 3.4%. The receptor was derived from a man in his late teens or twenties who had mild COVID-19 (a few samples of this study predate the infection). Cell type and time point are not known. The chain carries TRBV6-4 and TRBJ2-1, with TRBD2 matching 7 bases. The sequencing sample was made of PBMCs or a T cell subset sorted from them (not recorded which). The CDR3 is CASTTIRGDSDEQFF. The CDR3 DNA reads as TGTGCCAGCACAACCATTCGGGGGGATTCGGATGAGCAGTTCTTC.